These 30 T cell receptor beta chains came from one sample sequenced in a study of regulatory T cells in long-lasting Graves disease. Arm-PCR with iRepertoire HTBI primers amplified the CDR3 regions for these TCR beta libraries. TCRdb independently ran MiXCR on the multiplex PCR reads; one entry per CDR3 protein. The sample lists approximately 400,000 distinct CDR3 sequences; roughly a quarter were seen once. Time point defined: persistent/refractory GD, antithyroid drugs over 5 years with positive TRAb. Generation of the TCR library employed RNA extracted from PBMCs. The specimen comprised peripheral blood mononuclear cells (PBMCs), sampled when the disease was refractory, from a patient treated with antithyroid drugs. The receptors stem from a female donor with Graves disease.

In its sample, this clonotype was seen many times. The genes are TRBV7-2 and TRBJ1-2; D call uncertain. Germline V gene data show CDR1 as SGHTA and CDR2 as FQGNSA. The ends were cut back, 1 base at V and 4 bases at J, with 7 bases in the middle. The CDR3 has 13 residues. The CDR3 loop is CASSLGLLYGYTF. The DNA of the CDR3 is TGTGCCAGCAGCTTAGGACTCCTCTATGGCTACACCTTC.

With respect to this clonotype: It may be a read error: a sequence one base away is much more abundant. The chain has TRBV7-2 and TRBJ2-5; TRBD2 might be the D (6 bases). This CDR3 region has 14 residues. CDR1 is SGHTA, CDR2 FQGNSA, per germline. With 3 bases removed from V and 4 bases from J, the gap between germline ends came to 12 bases. CDR3 in amino acids: CASSFSRGRETQYF. For the CDR3, the DNA is TGTGCCAGCAGCTTCAGCCGGGGGAGAGAGACCCAGTACTTC.

This clonotype was observed many times. The J gene is TRBJ2-7, the V gene TRBV29-1, with TRBD2 matching over 10 bases. The CDR3 covers 14 residues. V lost 2 bases and J lost 4; bases outside the gene matches: 5. The germline V gene has CDR1 SQVTM and CDR2 ANQGSEA. Written as DNA, the CDR3 is TGCAGCGTTGAATCTAGCGGGAGCTTGTACGAGCAGTACTTC. Amino acid sequence: CSVESSGSLYEQYF.

The chain links TRBV6-2 or TRBV6-3 to TRBJ1-1; D perhaps matches TRBD1 (6 bases). The CDR3 is 11 amino acids. Trimming cost V 7 bases and J 8 bases, with 11 bases left between them. Germline CDR1 MNHEY, CDR2 SVGEGT. CDR3 DNA sequence: TGTGCCAGCACCAGCGGACAGGAAGCTTTCTTT. Protein: CASTSGQEAFF.

This clonotype was observed at least ten times. This rearrangement joins TRBV12-3 or TRBV12-4 to TRBJ2-4, with a weak D call TRBD2 (6 bases). Between the trimmed V and J ends, which lost 6 bases and 2 bases, there was a span of 20 bases. The CDR3 is 17 amino acids. This CDR3 is CASSFGLPPGTKNIQYF. DNA of the CDR3: TGTGCCAGCAGCTTCGGACTACCCCCGGGAACCAAAAACATTCAGTACTTC.

The chain has TRBV20-1 and TRBJ2-3, with 9 bases aligning to TRBD2. In germline, CDR1 is DFQATT, CDR2 SNEGSKA (reference sequence). CDR3 length equals 17 residues. Unmatched junction bases numbered 10, after V lost 3 bases and J lost 0 bases. The CDR3 spells CSARSLAGQTSTDTQYF. The CDR3 DNA reads TGCAGTGCTAGGTCGCTAGCGGGGCAGACTAGCACAGATACGCAGTATTTT.

This clonotype was counted between two and nine times. The chain has TRBV28 and TRBJ2-7; D might be TRBD1 (5 bases). The ends were cut back, 6 bases at V and 3 bases at J, with 21 bases in the middle. The CDR3 runs 16 residues. Germline assignment: CDR1 MDHEN and CDR2 SYDVKM. CDR3 in amino acids: CASSSLYLTDGYEQYF. CDR3 sequence (DNA): TGTGCCAGCAGCTCTTTGTATTTGACAGACGGCTACGAGCAGTACTTC.

This clonotype was recorded a few times. The genes are TRBV28 and TRBJ1-5; D call uncertain. The germline gives CDR1 MDHEN, CDR2 SYDVKM. The germline V and J ends were trimmed by 3 bases and 3 bases, with 9 bases remaining between them. The CDR3 sequence is 14 residues long. CDR3 region: CASSLDLYNQPQHF. CDR3 nucleotide sequence: TGTGCCAGCAGTTTGGACTTATACAATCAGCCCCAGCATTTT.

This clonotype was counted between two and nine times. This rearrangement joins TRBV29-1 to TRBJ2-1, with 7 nucleotides matching TRBD1. Germline CDR1 and CDR2: SQVTM and ANQGSEA. The V segment lost 2 bases and the J segment 8 bases; nucleotides outside the gene matches: 15. This CDR3 is built from 16 residues. Here the CDR3 reads CSVETGARYTGDEQFF. DNA for the CDR3: TGCAGCGTTGAAACAGGGGCAAGGTATACTGGGGATGAGCAGTTCTTC.

The V and J genes are TRBV20-1 and TRBJ1-1; 8 nucleotides match TRBD1. Germline loops: CDR1 DFQATT, CDR2 SNEGSKA (reference sequence). The CDR3 spans 14 residues. The trim removed 1 base at V and 4 bases at J, leaving 5 bases unmatched. This chain's CDR3 is CSARALQGVTEAFF. In nucleotides, the CDR3 is TGCAGTGCTAGAGCACTACAGGGGGTCACTGAAGCTTTCTTT.

The chain employs TRBV3-1 and TRBJ2-5, with a weak D call TRBD2 (6 bases). Germline CDR1 and CDR2: LGHDT and YNNKEL (reference sequence). The CDR3 has 17 amino acids. With 0 bases removed from V and 2 bases from J, the gap between germline ends came to 16 bases. CDR3 in amino acids: CASSQDLATRGQETQYF. Here the CDR3 DNA reads TGTGCCAGCAGCCAAGATCTCGCGACTAGAGGGCAAGAGACCCAGTACTTC.

The chain has TRBV19 and TRBJ1-1; D is ambiguous. Trimming stripped 0 bases from V and 2 bases from J, with 7 bases between. Germline values: CDR1 LNHDA, CDR2 SQIVND (reference sequence). There are 14 residues in the CDR3. CDR3: CASSIDLINTEAFF. DNA for the CDR3: TGTGCCAGTAGTATAGACCTAATAAACACTGAAGCTTTCTTT.

This clonotype was seen many times. The J gene is TRBJ2-2, the V gene TRBV2; 9 nucleotides agree with TRBD1. Germline loops: CDR1 SNHLY, CDR2 FYNNEI. Germline trimming cut 10 bases from V and 3 bases from J; bases unmatched to any gene: 9. The CDR3 length is 15 residues. The CDR3 here is CAIINRDRDTGELFF. CDR3 sequence (DNA): TGTGCCATCATTAACCGGGACAGGGACACCGGGGAGCTGTTTTTT.

This clonotype was observed a handful of times. V gene TRBV20-1 combines with J gene TRBJ2-5, with D hard to call. The CDR3 is made up of 13 amino acids. CDR1 and CDR2 from the germline V gene are DFQATT and SNEGSKA (reference sequence). The ends were cut back, 2 bases at V and 9 bases at J, with 16 bases in the middle. The CDR3 DNA is TGCAGTGCTAGACTTATCATAGGGAAGGCCCAGTACTTC. It translates to CSARLIIGKAQYF.

The chain employs TRBV4-3 and TRBJ1-2; unclear D gene. V lost 0 bases and J lost 5, with 10 bases in between. The germline V gene encodes CDR1 LGHNA and CDR2 YSLEER. The CDR3 is made up of 14 amino acids. The chain's CDR3 is CASSQDLGPYGYTF. The CDR3 nucleotides read TGCGCCAGCAGCCAAGATTTAGGGCCGTATGGCTACACCTTC.

The chain combines TRBV20-1 with TRBJ1-5; D remains unclear. V lost 3 bases and J lost 6, with 12 bases in between. The CDR3 is 13 residues long. Germline V gene sequence: CDR1 DFQATT, CDR2 SNEGSKA (reference sequence). CDR3 residues: CSASRQAGQPQHF. CDR3 coding DNA: TGCAGTGCTAGTCGGCAGGCTGGTCAGCCCCAGCATTTT.

The sample holds a few counts of this clonotype. The limits of the CDR3 on the DNA are not certain, so only TCRdb's listed CDR3 is given. The chain recombines TRBV5-1 with TRBJ1-1. The CDR3 adds up to 15 amino acids, both ends counted. Per germline, CDR1 SGHRS and CDR2 YFSETQ. The CDR3 spells CASSFWAIGTLKLFF.

This chain links TRBV2 with TRBJ2-5, with 9 bases fitting TRBD1. CDR3 length equals 17 residues. The V gene end was trimmed by 4 bases and the J gene end by 2 bases; junction bases not matched to a gene: 11. In germline, CDR1 is SNHLY, CDR2 FYNNEI. The CDR3 loop reads CASSALSPGTGQETQYF. In nucleotides, the CDR3 is TGTGCCAGCAGTGCCCTCTCTCCCGGGACAGGGCAAGAGACCCAGTACTTC. The complete variable domain, with remaining parts taken from reference TRBV2 and TRBJ2-5, reads EPEVTQTPSHQVTQMGQEVILRCVPISNHLYFYWYRQILGQKVEFLVSFYNNEISEKSEIFDDQFSVERPDGSNFTLKIRSTKLEDSAMYFCASSALSPGTGQETQYFGPGTRLLVL.

The table lists this clonotype with many counts. The chain links TRBV7-8 to TRBJ1-2; no clear D gene. Germline assignment: CDR1 SGHVS and CDR2 FQNEAQ. CDR3 length: 10 residues. Trimming removed 9 bases at V and 6 bases at J, with 8 bases between. CDR3 sequence reads: CASDRDGYTF. The CDR3 DNA follows: TGTGCCAGTGATAGGGATGGCTACACCTTC.

This clonotype was recorded many times. The J gene is TRBJ1-2, the V gene TRBV15; D perhaps matches TRBD1 (5 bases). The germline V gene has CDR1 LNHNV and CDR2 YYDKDF (reference sequence). The germline V and J ends were trimmed by 0 bases and 6 bases, with 14 bases remaining between them. The length of the CDR3 is 15 residues. CDR3 in DNA: TGTGCCACCAGCAGAGACAGGGTTGGGGTAGATGGCTACACCTTC. Protein sequence: CATSRDRVGVDGYTF.

The chain has TRBV2 and TRBJ1-2; D possibly corresponds to TRBD1 (6 bases). Germline V gene sequence: CDR1 SNHLY, CDR2 FYNNEI. The CDR3 consists of 15 residues. V was pared by 3 bases and J by 7 bases, with 18 bases between. CDR3 coding DNA: TGTGCCAGCAGTGACCCCCAGGGGTTGACAGGTGGCTACACCTTC. This translates into CASSDPQGLTGGYTF. Based on the CDR3 plus reference TRBV2 and TRBJ1-2, the full variable domain is EPEVTQTPSHQVTQMGQEVILRCVPISNHLYFYWYRQILGQKVEFLVSFYNNEISEKSEIFDDQFSVERPDGSNFTLKIRSTKLEDSAMYFCASSDPQGLTGGYTFGSGTRLTVV.

The chain uses TRBV10-3 and TRBJ2-7; D is perhaps TRBD1 (5 bases). CDR1 is ENHRY and CDR2 is SYGVKD in the germline V gene. V lost 5 bases to trimming and J lost 6 bases, with 11 bases between them. The CDR3 is 12 amino acids. The CDR3 sequence is CAISKTASEQYF. CDR3 DNA: TGTGCCATCAGTAAGACAGCCTCCGAGCAGTACTTC.

To note about this clonotype: The likely explanation is a read error, given a far larger clone one base away. This chain links TRBV14 with TRBJ1-2; no reliable D call. Germline V gene sequence: CDR1 SGHDN, CDR2 FVKESK. Trimming removed 8 bases from V and 0 bases from J, with 13 bases in between. The CDR3 covers 14 residues. CDR3 region: CASGRRGSNYGYTF. The CDR3 bases are TGTGCCAGCGGCCGCCGCGGTTCTAACTATGGCTACACCTTC.

This chain links TRBV4-1 with TRBJ2-7; unclear D gene. Germline CDR1 reads MGHRA; CDR2 reads YSYEKL. The CDR3 loop spans 14 amino acids. V was cut by 1 base and J by 0 bases, with 7 bases left in between. DNA for the CDR3: TGCGCCAGCAGCCAAGGGACGAGCTCCTACGAGCAGTACTTC. As protein: CASSQGTSSYEQYF.

This clonotype has just a few counts. The CDR3 reads CASSRGGGFYEQYF. DNA of the CDR3: TGTGCCAGTAGTAGAGGGGGAGGCTTCTACGAGCAGTACTTC. This sequence joins TRBV19 and TRBJ2-7; D possibly uses TRBD1 or TRBD2 (6 bases each). The germline V and J ends were trimmed by 4 bases and 3 bases, with 13 bases remaining between them. CDR3 length: 14 residues. The germline gives CDR1 LNHDA, CDR2 SQIVND (reference sequence). Full variable domain (remainder filled in from reference TRBV19 and TRBJ2-7): DGGITQSPKYLFRKEGQNVTLSCEQNLNHDAMYWYRQDPGQGLRLIYYSQIVNDFQKGDIAEGYSVSREKKESFPLTVTSAQKNPTAFYLCASSRGGGFYEQYFGPGTRLTVT.

In its sample, this clonotype was seen a few times. The chain uses TRBV6-2 or TRBV6-3 and TRBJ2-7; a possible D gene is TRBD2 (5 bases). V lost 2 bases and J lost 2, with 10 bases in between. This CDR3 spans 14 amino acids. The germline gives CDR1 MNHEY, CDR2 SVGEGT. The CDR3 DNA follows: TGTGCCAGCAGTTACGCCGGGATTCCCTACGAGCAGTACTTC. Its protein product is CASSYAGIPYEQYF.

There are a few counts of this clonotype. One junction end does not reproduce the germline sequence, and a read error may be involved. The chain recombines TRBV7-9 with TRBJ1-1; possibly TRBD1 for D (6 bases). This CDR3 region has 14 residues. The germline V gene encodes CDR1 SEHNR and CDR2 FQNEAQ (reference sequence). CDR3 region: CASGLEGQNTEAFF. DNA for the CDR3: TGTGCCAGCGGCTTAGAGGGACAGAACACTGAAGCTTTCTTT. The full variable domain, completed using reference TRBV7-9 and TRBJ1-1, is DTGVSQNPRHKITKRGQNVTFRCDPISEHNRLYWYRQTLGQGPEFLTYFQNEAQLEKSRLLSDRFSAERPKGSFSTLEIQRTEQGDSAMYLCASGLEGQNTEAFFGQGTRLTVV.

The V call is TRBV11-1, the J call TRBJ2-2; TRBD1 matches at 8 bases. This CDR3 contains 17 residues. Germline trimming cut 1 base from V and 2 bases from J; bases unmatched to any gene: 6. Germline loops: CDR1 SGHAT, CDR2 FQDESV (reference sequence). The CDR3 region has the DNA TGTGCCAGCAGCTTAGGGCCCGGGACAGGCAACACCGGGGAGCTGTTTTTT. Amino acids: CASSLGPGTGNTGELFF.

This clonotype was observed a few times. The CDR3 reads CASSISAGTYEQYF. DNA for the CDR3: TGTGCCAGTAGTATCTCGGCTGGTACCTACGAGCAGTACTTC. This chain connects TRBV19 to TRBJ2-7; D ambiguous. Germline CDR1 is LNHDA and CDR2 is SQIVND (reference sequence). Between the trimmed V and J ends, which lost 3 bases and 2 bases, there was a span of 11 bases. The CDR3 loop spans 14 amino acids.

This clonotype was seen a handful of times. The chain carries TRBV4-3 and TRBJ1-2; 8 bases map to TRBD1. Germline-derived CDR1 and CDR2 are LGHNA and YSLEER. This CDR3 comprises 14 residues. The V segment lost 3 bases and the J segment 7 bases; nucleotides outside the gene matches: 7. DNA for the CDR3: TGCGCCAGCAGCCAGGATCCTGACAGGGGTGGCTACACCTTC. Protein sequence: CASSQDPDRGGYTF.